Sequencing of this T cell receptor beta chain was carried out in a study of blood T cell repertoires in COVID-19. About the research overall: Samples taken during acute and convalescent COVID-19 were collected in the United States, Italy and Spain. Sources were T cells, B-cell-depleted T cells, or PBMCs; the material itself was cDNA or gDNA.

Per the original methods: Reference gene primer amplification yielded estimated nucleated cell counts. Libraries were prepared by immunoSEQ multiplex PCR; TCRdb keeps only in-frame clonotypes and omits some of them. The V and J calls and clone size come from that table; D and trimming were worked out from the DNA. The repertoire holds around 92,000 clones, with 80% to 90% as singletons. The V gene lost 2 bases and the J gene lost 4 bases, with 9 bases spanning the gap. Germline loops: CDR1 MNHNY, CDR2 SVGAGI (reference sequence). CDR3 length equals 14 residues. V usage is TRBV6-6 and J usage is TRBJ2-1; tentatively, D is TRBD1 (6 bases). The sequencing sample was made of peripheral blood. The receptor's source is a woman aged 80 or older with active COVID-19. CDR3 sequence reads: CASSYRTEYNEQFF. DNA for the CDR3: TGTGCCAGCAGTTACAGGACAGAATACAATGAGCAGTTCTTC.